This paragraph covers one T cell receptor (beta chain) sequence. The antigen remains undetermined. The data originate from a study of identical twins. Template switching added a universal primer site; cDNA carried unique molecular identifiers. Each CDR3 protein is one row after TCRdb ran MiXCR on the 5' RACE reads. The data show about 570,000 distinct CDR3 sequences, with 9.6% seen just once and around 3% held by the top ten. Study-wide results and limits: Models underpredicted monozygotic twin sharing of out-of-frame TCR alpha.

CDR1 is DFQATT and CDR2 is SNEGSKA in the germline V gene (reference sequence). The V segment lost 6 bases and the J segment 3 bases; nucleotides outside the gene matches: 10. CDR3 length: 15 residues. The sample was also reused in another study, on yellow fever vaccine responses in identical twins. That source reports: A vaccine T cell response that seemed partly convergent and partly personalized was reported in twins.

This rearrangement joins TRBV20-1 to TRBJ2-7, with TRBD2 identical over 11 bases. What was sequenced was PBMCs. This TCR was sampled from a woman aged 18-29 years in good health. Here the CDR3 DNA reads TGCAGTGCCCTCCCGGCTAGCGGGGGGTACTACGAGCAGTACTTC. The encoded protein is CSALPASGGYYEQYF.